The clone carrying this TCR beta chain was observed a handful of times. The antigen remains unidentified. CDR1 is MNHEY and CDR2 is SVGAGI in the germline V gene. Deletions cut 0 bases from V and 2 bases from J, with 14 bases between. The CDR3 has 17 amino acids. The study made its TCR cDNA through 5'RACE template switching. That step introduced a universal primer site along with UMIs. TCRdb reprocessed the 5' RACE reads via MiXCR and lists one record per CDR3 protein. The table records about 300,000 distinct CDR3 sequences, around 8.6% of them present only once. The sample belongs to a study of T cells after yellow fever vaccination. Study-wide background: Fractions with few cells were prepared using SMART-Seq v4 Ultra Low Input. Study-level findings and limits: The booster saw the reappearance of most primary-vaccination clones (around 96% CD4, roughly 87% CD8).

This sequence was found in a young man who received the YFV17D yellow fever vaccine. The starting material was CD4+ T cells sorted from PBMCs, obtained 5 days after the yellow fever booster vaccination. The chain employs TRBV6-5 and TRBJ2-4; D is ambiguous. The CDR3: CASSYSSSGATKNIQYF. DNA for the CDR3: TGTGCCAGCAGTTACTCGAGTTCTGGTGCGACCAAAAACATTCAGTACTTC.